This T cell receptor (beta chain) was retrieved from a study of blood T cell repertoires in COVID-19. In the original analysis: Reference gene primer amplification gave estimated nucleated cell counts. Libraries were prepared by immunoSEQ multiplex PCR; TCRdb keeps only in-frame clonotypes and omits some of them. From that table come the V and J calls and clone size; the DNA was used to work out D and trimming. Here the sample spans approximately 440,000 clones, 87% being singletons. Recovered status in Cohort 3 required two negative PCRs, clearance, or symptom resolution. The source of this sequence is a woman aged 18-29 years who had recovered from COVID-19. Sequenced material: PBMCs or T cells enriched from blood (not recorded which).

The CDR3: CASSLTGTGNTIYF. In DNA, the CDR3 is TGTGCCAGCAGCTTGACAGGGACTGGAAACACCATATATTTT. The V and J genes are TRBV7-6 and TRBJ1-3, with 7 bases fitting TRBD1. Per germline, CDR1 SGHVS and CDR2 FNYEAQ. The CDR3 contains 14 residues. The V gene end was trimmed by 3 bases and the J gene end by 2 bases; junction bases not matched to a gene: 1.